The T cell receptor (beta chain) under discussion was sequenced for a study of shared clonotypes between healthy human individuals. Each replicate PCR on the sorted subsets used 200 to 250 ng DNA (around 30,000 T cell genomes). Sequencing used immunoSEQ multiplex PCR; TCRdb keeps in-frame clones, though not all of them. The table shows roughly 1.4 million clones, with approximately 98.5% occurring only once. Comment on this clone: Its target is not known.

Study findings and constraints: Clonotypes shared by all four donors outscored non-shared clonotypes in generation probability.

The clonotype was recovered from a man aged 30 to 39 in good health. Input material: naive CD4+ T cells sorted from blood. Subset here: CD45RA+ positively selected.

CDR3 sequence: CASSQTTGNLFYEQYF. The CDR3 DNA is TGTGCCAGCAGTCAAACAACAGGGAACTTATTCTACGAGCAGTACTTC. The gene calls are TRBV27 and TRBJ2-7; possibly TRBD1 for D (6 bases). V gave up 5 bases and J gave up 3 bases, with 20 bases separating them. The CDR3 is 16 amino acids. Germline lookup yields CDR1 MNHEY and CDR2 SMNVEV (reference sequence).